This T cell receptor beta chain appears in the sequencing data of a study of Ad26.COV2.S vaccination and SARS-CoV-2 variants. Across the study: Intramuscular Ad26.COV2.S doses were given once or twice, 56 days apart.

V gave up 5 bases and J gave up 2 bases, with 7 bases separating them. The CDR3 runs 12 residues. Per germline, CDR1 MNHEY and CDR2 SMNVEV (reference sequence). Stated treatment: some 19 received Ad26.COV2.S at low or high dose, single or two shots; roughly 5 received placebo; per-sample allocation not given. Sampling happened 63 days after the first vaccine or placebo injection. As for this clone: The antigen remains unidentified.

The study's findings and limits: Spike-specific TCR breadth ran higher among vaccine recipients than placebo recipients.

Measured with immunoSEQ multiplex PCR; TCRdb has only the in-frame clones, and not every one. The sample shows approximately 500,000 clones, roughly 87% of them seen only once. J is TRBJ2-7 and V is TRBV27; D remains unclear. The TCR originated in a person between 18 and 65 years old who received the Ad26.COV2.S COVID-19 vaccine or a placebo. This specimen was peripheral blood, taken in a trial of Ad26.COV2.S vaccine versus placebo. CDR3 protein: CASSATPYEQYF. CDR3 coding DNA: TGTGCCAGCAGTGCTACACCCTACGAGCAGTACTTC.